This TCR beta chain was sequenced in a study of blood T cell repertoires in COVID-19. Overall study: COVID-19 samples from acute and convalescent phases originated in the United States, Italy and Spain.

The authors' processing: Reference gene primer amplification yielded estimated nucleated cell counts. The table came from immunoSEQ multiplex PCR; TCRdb's copy has only in-frame clones and leaves some out. V, J and clone size reflect that table, while D and trimming were determined from the DNA. The table includes a few hundred thousand clones, roughly 84% detected once. The TCR originated in a man between 35 and 55 years old with active or convalescent COVID-19. The sequenced sample was peripheral blood.

CDR3 nucleotides: TGTGCCAGCACCGGACAGGGGAACACTGAAGCTTTCTTT. Its protein is CASTGQGNTEAFF. J is TRBJ1-1 and V is TRBV12-3 or TRBV12-4, with TRBD1 matching 8 bases. V dropped 7 bases and J dropped 1; count of bases not matched to a gene: 2. The CDR3 runs to 13 residues.